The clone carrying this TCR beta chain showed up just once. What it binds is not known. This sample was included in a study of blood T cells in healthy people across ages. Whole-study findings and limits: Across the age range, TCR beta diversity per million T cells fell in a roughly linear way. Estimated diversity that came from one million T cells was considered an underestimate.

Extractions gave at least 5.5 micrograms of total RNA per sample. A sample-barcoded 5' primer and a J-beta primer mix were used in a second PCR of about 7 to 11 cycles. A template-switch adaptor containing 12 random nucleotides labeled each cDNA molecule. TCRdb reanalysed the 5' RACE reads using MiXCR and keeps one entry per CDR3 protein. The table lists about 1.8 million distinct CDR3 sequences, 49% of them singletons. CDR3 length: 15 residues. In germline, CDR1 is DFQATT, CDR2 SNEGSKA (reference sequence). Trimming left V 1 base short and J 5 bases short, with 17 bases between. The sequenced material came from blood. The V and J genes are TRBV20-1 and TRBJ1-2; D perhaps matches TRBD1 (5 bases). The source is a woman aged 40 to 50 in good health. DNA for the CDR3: TGCAGTGCTAGAGGTCGACAGCGGAGTGGGTATGGCTACACCTTC. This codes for CSARGRQRSGYGYTF.